Reported below is one TCR beta chain. This clone occurred a few times. Its antigen is still unknown. One base away there is no much larger clone; base qualities are not given. Each donor gave one peripheral blood draw, roughly 0.11 L on average, collected into heparinised tubes. A BD FACSAria II was used to sort naive, central memory, regulatory and stem cell-like memory CD4+ T cells with a panel that included CD45RO, CCR7, CD25, CD127, CD95 and CD27. All sorted populations exceeded 95% purity. Right away, PBMCs were isolated by Lymphoprep density gradient centrifugation and were stained directly, with no culture step. So that batch effects would be minimized, each experiment stained and sorted samples in pairs, pairing one healthy donor with one patient. V drops 8 bases and J drops 2 bases, leaving 19 bases in between. Taken from the germline V gene (reference sequence), the CDR1 and CDR2 loops are GTSNPN and SVGIG. The CDR3 starts with the cysteine, ends with the phenylalanine, and has 14 residues. Only CDR3 DNA remains: 42 bases, in frame from the first base.

All of the isolated RNA was reverse transcribed with the High Capacity cDNA Reverse Transcription Kit, so expressed TCRB transcripts were sequenced. Deep immunoSEQ sequencing was applied to naive, central memory and regulatory T cell samples, giving an average of approximately 4 million total reads per sample. Sorted cells were lysed in RLT buffer and RNA was extracted with DNase-treated RNeasy Micro or Mini kits, depending on cell number. Each cell subset was processed on its own to prevent cross-contamination, while patient and healthy donor samples were processed together. Using the immunoSEQ multiplex PCR, TCRB sequences were amplified from cDNA into 87-bp fragments spanning the CDR3 region. Sequencing of the amplicons was done on the Illumina HiSeq platform. The paper's processing steps were these. Synthetic template baselines were used to correct PCR bias computationally, reads within Hamming distance 2 were collapsed together, and singletons that could not be merged were discarded. Reads were aligned against IMGT to assign V, D and J genes, CDR3 length and insertions or deletions at six rearrangement sites. Within each subset, clonotype counts were normalized to sorted cell number, and only after that were true diversity and Gini coefficients computed with the tcR R package. The overlap coefficient, calculated on TCRB nucleotide sequences, was used to measure repertoire sharing. Out-of-frame TCRB sequences from naive cells were analyzed to stand in for the pre-selection repertoire. Entries here come from immuneACCESS through TCRdb and include only in-frame sequences with V and J called. Some clones fail to appear in such tables; in the studies checked, an unresolved V gene covers under half of the shortfall, and the cause of the remainder is unknown. The V and J calls and clone size were taken over from that table, and D and trimming were inferred from the DNA. In all, the sample holds about 350,000 clones, and around 20% of those were seen once. Clones ranked in the top ten supply under 0.055% of the sample.

The data stem from a study of beta chain features in type 1 diabetes (dated by TCRdb to 2017 to 2018). In terms of the full investigation: Patients and healthy donors did not differ in mean age, gender distribution, total cell number or subset yield. A total of 85 million to 140 million sorted cells were examined across all samples, and a strong correlation was observed between cell number per subset and RNA yield. In the study, TCRB repertoires of sorted circulating CD4+ T cell subsets from recently diagnosed type 1 diabetes patients were compared with those of matched healthy donors. Naive and central memory subsets were obtained from all 30 or so donors, but regulatory and stem cell-like memory subsets were isolated from only 8 patients and about 8 healthy donors. Paper-wide results and their limitations: HLA sub-analyses involved small numbers of individuals, so any influence of HLA type on TCRB rearrangement remained unresolved. Shorter templates might have been favored by PCR, but patient and control samples were amplified and corrected together, so both groups would have been affected equally by any skew. A moderate but significant shortening of TCRB CDR3 length was observed in type 1 diabetes patients in all four CD4+ subsets. The naive, central memory and regulatory TCRB repertoires appeared to resemble one another more closely among patients than among healthy donors. Sequencing cDNA rather than genomic DNA could over-represent highly expressing activated cells, although activation and CD3 levels did not differ between groups. At VDJ recombination sites, type 1 diabetes patients had fewer insertions and more deleted nucleotides, which implies abnormalities in thymic rearrangement.

The clonotype originates from a woman aged 18-35 years in good health. The specimen sequenced was naive CD4+ T cells from blood. The cell subset or site label here, explained by the study, means: true naive CD4+ T cells. Recombination connected TRBV30 to TRBJ2-7; TRBD2 might be the D gene, on 6 matching bases. The sequenced DNA is TGTGCCCGGCCTTTTCGGGAGAAGACCTACGAGCAGTACTTC. Its translation is CARPFREKTYEQYF.